Each of the 13 T cell receptor beta chains below was sequenced from the same sample in a study of OX40 agonist ivuxolimab in advanced cancers. The table came from immunoSEQ multiplex PCR; TCRdb's copy has only in-frame clones and leaves some out. Of 30,000 to 35,000 clones detected, more than 65% appear once; the ten largest clones hold approximately 14%. The sequenced sample was CD4+ or CD8+ T cells sorted from blood, obtained in a trial of the OX40 agonist ivuxolimab. Receptors originate from an adult with an advanced solid tumor such as melanoma, head and neck, liver or kidney cancer.

This clone was counted between two and nine times. V and J are TRBV6-1 and TRBJ1-5, with a possible D match to TRBD1 (5 bases). Trimming took off 1 base at V and 9 bases at J, with 19 bases between the two ends. Germline CDR1 and CDR2: MNHNS and SASEGT. This CDR3 contains 16 residues. CDR3: CASSEEYGRDFAPQHF. CDR3 DNA: TGTGCCAGCAGTGAAGAGTATGGACGGGACTTTGCGCCCCAGCATTTT.

V gene TRBV7-9 combines with J gene TRBJ2-2; 7 bases line up with TRBD1. V lost 4 bases and J lost 3; bases outside the gene matches: 2. Germline CDR1 reads SEHNR; CDR2 reads FQNEAQ (reference sequence). The CDR3 has 14 residues. Here the CDR3 reads CASSSQGYTGELFF. DNA for the CDR3: TGTGCCAGCAGCTCACAGGGGTACACCGGGGAGCTGTTTTTT. Full variable domain (missing parts from reference TRBV7-9 and TRBJ2-2): DTGVSQNPRHKITKRGQNVTFRCDPISEHNRLYWYRQTLGQGPEFLTYFQNEAQLEKSRLLSDRFSAERPKGSFSTLEIQRTEQGDSAMYLCASSSQGYTGELFFGEGSRLTVL.

The CDR3: CASSLGKGVIVNNEQFF. DNA of the CDR3: TGTGCCAGCAGCTTAGGGAAAGGGGTAATCGTGAACAATGAGCAGTTCTTC. The chain employs TRBV7-9 and TRBJ2-1, with D perhaps matching TRBD1 (5 bases). The CDR3 totals 17 residues. With 1 base removed from V and 5 bases from J, the gap between germline ends came to 18 bases. Germline values: CDR1 SEHNR, CDR2 FQNEAQ (reference sequence).

The chain employs TRBV18 and TRBJ1-5, with D possibly being TRBD1 (5 bases). V was shortened by 3 bases and J by 6 bases, with 15 bases between the two germline ends. This CDR3 comprises 15 residues. Germline-derived CDR1 and CDR2 are KGHSH and LQKENI. For the CDR3, the DNA is TGTGCCAGCTCACCGGGGATGAGGGGCTCTCAGCCCCAGCATTTT. It translates to CASSPGMRGSQPQHF.

In its sample, this clone was seen once. DNA of the CDR3: TGTGCCTGGACCCCTGGTCTGGAGCGTTTTGAAGCTTTCTTT. Its protein product is CAWTPGLERFEAFF. The genes are TRBV30 and TRBJ1-1; D remains unclear. The V and J ends lost 4 bases and 7 bases respectively, with 19 bases between them. Germline assignment: CDR1 GTSNPN and CDR2 SVGIG (reference sequence). The CDR3 spans 14 residues.

The chain joins TRBV5-1 to TRBJ2-7, with 10 nucleotides matching TRBD1. Germline V CDR1 and CDR2: SGHRS, YFSETQ. The CDR3 is made up of 14 amino acids. With V trimmed by 4 bases and J by 4 bases, 5 bases remained unmatched. CDR3 sequence: CASSPGTGVYEQYF. The CDR3 DNA follows: TGCGCCAGCAGCCCCGGGACAGGGGTTTACGAGCAGTACTTC.

V gene TRBV29-1 combines with J gene TRBJ2-2; the D is unclear. The CDR3 has 12 amino acids. Germline V lookup: CDR1 SQVTM, CDR2 ANQGSEA. Trimming left V 4 bases short and J 3 bases short, with 6 bases between. The CDR3 sequence is CSVGQDTGELFF. The CDR3 DNA follows: TGCAGCGTTGGCCAGGACACCGGGGAGCTGTTTTTT.

This clone was detected a few times. This rearrangement joins TRBV5-5 to TRBJ1-2; unclear D gene. The CDR3 consists of 15 residues. Looked up from germline, CDR1 is SGHKS and CDR2 is YYEKEE (reference sequence). Deletions cut 3 bases from V and 2 bases from J, with 14 bases between. DNA of the CDR3: TGTGCCAGCAGCTCCGGGAGCGGGCTGAACTATGGCTACACCTTC. Translation: CASSSGSGLNYGYTF.

The chain links TRBV18 to TRBJ2-3; no clear D. CDR3 length equals 12 residues. The ends were cut back, 2 bases at V and 3 bases at J, with 3 bases in the middle. Germline V gene lookup returns CDR1 KGHSH and CDR2 LQKENI. The CDR3 coding sequence is TGTGCCAGCTCACCAGCGACAGATACGCAGTATTTT. It encodes CASSPATDTQYF.

The chain employs TRBV6-6 and TRBJ1-6; perhaps TRBD1 as D (5 bases). Germline V CDR1 and CDR2: MNHNY, SVGAGI (reference sequence). V was shortened by 7 bases and J by 10 bases, with 17 bases between the two germline ends. The CDR3 runs 14 residues. This chain's CDR3 is CASTPRQGESPLHF. The CDR3 DNA follows: TGTGCCAGCACCCCCCGGCAGGGAGAATCACCCCTCCACTTT.

The chain combines TRBV10-3 with TRBJ1-3, with TRBD1 matching 7 bases. With V trimmed by 2 bases and J by 2 bases, 12 bases remained unmatched. This CDR3 region has 18 residues. The germline gives CDR1 ENHRY, CDR2 SYGVKD. CDR3 DNA: TGTGCCATCAGTGAGCCAGGGGGAGGCCAGAGGGCTGGAAACACCATATATTTT. This translates into CAISEPGGGQRAGNTIYF.

This rearrangement joins TRBV11-2 to TRBJ1-4; D possibly corresponds to TRBD1 (5 bases). The germline gives CDR1 SGHAT, CDR2 FQNNGV. This CDR3 comprises 15 residues. The V end was cut by 5 bases, the J end by 0 bases, with 10 bases between. CDR3 region: CASSPGRATNEKLFF. The CDR3 nucleotides read TGTGCCAGCAGCCCAGGGCGTGCAACTAATGAAAAACTGTTTTTT.

This sequence joins TRBV4-2 and TRBJ1-2; possibly TRBD1 for D (6 bases). CDR3 length: 15 residues. V lost 1 base and J 2 bases, leaving 11 bases between the germline ends. The germline CDR1 and CDR2 sequences are LGHNA and YNFKEQ. CDR3 region: CASSQVGGTNYGYTF. For the CDR3, the DNA is TGTGCCAGCAGCCAAGTAGGGGGAACGAACTATGGCTACACCTTC.